This T cell receptor beta chain was captured by sequencing in a study of breast tumors, draining lymph nodes, adjacent tissues. Whole-study results and caveats: Most tumor T cells seemingly derive from lymph node, then expand in tumor. Tumor repertoires ranked between lymph nodes and nontumor tissue in diversity, with V and J gene preferences.

The lymph nodes were axillary draining lymph nodes from breast cancer patients. Germline assignment: CDR1 WSHSY and CDR2 SAAADI. The CDR3 has 13 amino acids. With V trimmed by 9 bases and J by 7 bases, 5 bases remained unmatched. Ten or more counts support this clonotype. Its antigen is undetermined. A single record per CDR3 protein comes from TCRdb applying MiXCR to the multiplex PCR reads. The table includes under 250,000 distinct CDR3 sequences, about a third detected once. The clonotype was recovered from a female donor with breast cancer. Some clones in this sample may be carry-over from other donors' samples. The sequenced material came from axillary lymph node tissue. J is TRBJ2-1 and V is TRBV10-2, with 11 bases identical to TRBD2. The CDR3 is CASKLAGDNEQFF. The CDR3 region has the DNA TGCGCCAGTAAACTAGCGGGAGATAATGAGCAGTTCTTC.